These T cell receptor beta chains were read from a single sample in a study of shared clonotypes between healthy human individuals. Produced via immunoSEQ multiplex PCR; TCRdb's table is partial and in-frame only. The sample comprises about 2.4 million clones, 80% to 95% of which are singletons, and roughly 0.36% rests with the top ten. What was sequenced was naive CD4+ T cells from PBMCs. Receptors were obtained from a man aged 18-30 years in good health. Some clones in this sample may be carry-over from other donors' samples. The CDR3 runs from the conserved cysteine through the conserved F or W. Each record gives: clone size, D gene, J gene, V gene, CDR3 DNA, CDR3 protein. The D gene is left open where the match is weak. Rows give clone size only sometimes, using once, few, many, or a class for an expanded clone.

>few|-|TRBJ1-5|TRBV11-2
TGTGCCAGCAGCAAAGCTCAGCCCCAGCATTTT
CASSKAQPQHF
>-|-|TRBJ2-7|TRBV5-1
TGCGCCAGCAGCTTGGCCCCACTAGACTCCTACGAGCAGTACTTC
CASSLAPLDSYEQYF
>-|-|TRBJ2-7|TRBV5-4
TGTGCCAGCAGCTTGAGGGGGAACGTCGAGCAGTACTTC
CASSLRGNVEQYF
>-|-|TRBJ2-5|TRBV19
TGTGCCAGTAGTTCTTGGGCCCTTCAAGAGACCCAGTACTTC
CASSSWALQETQYF
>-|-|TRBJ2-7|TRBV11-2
TGTGCCAGCAGCACCTCCTGGGGCAGGGACGAGCAGTACTTC
CASSTSWGRDEQYF
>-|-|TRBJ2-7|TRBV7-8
TGTGCCAGCAGCTTAGCCCGATTGTTAGGCAGCAGCTCCTACGAGCAGTACTTC
CASSLARLLGSSSYEQYF
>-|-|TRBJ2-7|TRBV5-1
TGCGCCAGCAGCAGGGGAATAGGGCGGGAACGTGCCGAGCAGTACTTC
CASSRGIGRERAEQYF
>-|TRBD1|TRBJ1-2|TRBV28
TGTGCCAGCGGAGGACAGGGTAAAGGCGGGGAAGGCTACACCTTC
CASGGQGKGGEGYTF
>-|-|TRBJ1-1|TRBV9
TGTGCCACCAAGCGGGAACGGAGCACTGAAGCTTTCTTT
CATKRERSTEAFF
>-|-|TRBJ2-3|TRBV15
TGTGCCACCAGCAGAGATCGGGGCACAGATACGCAGTATTTT
CATSRDRGTDTQYF
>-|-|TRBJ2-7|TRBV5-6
TGTGCCAGCAGCTTGGCCGGGGGGACACCGTACTTC
CASSLAGGTPYF
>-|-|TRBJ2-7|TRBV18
TGTGCCAGCTCACCAGCGTTGGGTGGTGAGCAGTACTTC
CASSPALGGEQYF
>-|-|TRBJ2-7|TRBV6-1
TGTGCCAGCAGTCCCCCCGGAGGGAAGGCCGAGCAGTACTTC
CASSPPGGKAEQYF
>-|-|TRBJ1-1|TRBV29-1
TGCAGCGTTGCTTGGGCCGGAACTGAAGCTTTCTTT
CSVAWAGTEAFF
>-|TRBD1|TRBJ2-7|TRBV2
TGTGCCAGCAGCAGGGACAGGGGAGACGAGCAGTACTTC
CASSRDRGDEQYF
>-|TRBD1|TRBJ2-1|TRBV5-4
TGTGCCAGCAGCTTGGGGGACAGGACTGAGCAGTTCTTC
CASSLGDRTEQFF
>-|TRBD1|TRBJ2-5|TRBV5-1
TGCGCCAGCAGCCCGGCCGGGACAGGGGAGGGAGAGACCCAGTACTTC
CASSPAGTGEGETQYF
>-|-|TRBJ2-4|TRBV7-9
TGTGCCAGCAGCTTAGACCGTACCCTCATAGCCAAAAACATTCAGTACTTC
CASSLDRTLIAKNIQYF
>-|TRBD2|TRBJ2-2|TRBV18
TGTGCCAGCTCACCTCTTACTAGCGGTAACACCGGGGAGCTGTTTTTT
CASSPLTSGNTGELFF
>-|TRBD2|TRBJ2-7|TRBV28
TGTGCCAGCAGAGCACTAGCGGGATCCTACGAGCAGTACTTC
CASRALAGSYEQYF
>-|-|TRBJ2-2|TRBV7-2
TGTGCCAGCAGCTACTTGGGGGGTTCGAACACCGGGGAGCTGTTTTTT
CASSYLGGSNTGELFF
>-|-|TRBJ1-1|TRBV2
TGTGCCAGCAAGGGGGACATGAACACTGAAGCTTTCTTT
CASKGDMNTEAFF
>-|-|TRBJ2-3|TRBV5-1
TGCGCCAGCAGCCCCCAGGGAGCCGGACCTACAGATACGCAGTATTTT
CASSPQGAGPTDTQYF
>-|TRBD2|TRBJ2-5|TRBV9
TGTGCCAGCAGCGGACTGGGGACTAGCGGGTACCAAGAGACCCAGTACTTC
CASSGLGTSGYQETQYF
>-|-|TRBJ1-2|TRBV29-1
TGCAGCGTTGATGGCGGGACTGGGATATATGGCTACACCTTC
CSVDGGTGIYGYTF
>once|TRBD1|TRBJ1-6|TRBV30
TGTGCCTGGAGAACAGGGGTTCCGCCCCTCCACTTT
CAWRTGVPPLHF
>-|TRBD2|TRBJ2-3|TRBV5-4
TGTGCCAGCAGCCCCGGGGGGCTAGCGGGGGGGGATACGCAGTATTTT
CASSPGGLAGGDTQYF
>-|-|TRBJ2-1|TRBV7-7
TGTGCCAGCAGCTCACTTCGGGCCACCGAGCAGTTCTTC
CASSSLRATEQFF